This paragraph covers one T cell receptor beta chain sequence. The sample originates from a study of blood T cell repertoires in COVID-19. Looking at the study overall: The origin of the acute and convalescent COVID-19 samples was the United States, Italy and Spain. T cells, B-cell-depleted T cells, or PBMCs provided the cDNA or gDNA that served as material.

Clones were sequenced by immunoSEQ multiplex PCR, and TCRdb holds only the in-frame ones, with some missing. The sample lists 140,000 to 150,000 clones, roughly 91% occurring once. V shed 3 bases and J 4 bases; nucleotides not matched to a gene: 10. The CDR3 is 15 residues long. The germline gives CDR1 GTSNPN, CDR2 SVGIG (reference sequence). Source material: peripheral blood. The receptor was isolated from a man aged 55-75 years with active or convalescent COVID-19. The chain combines TRBV30 with TRBJ1-2; 8 nucleotides match TRBD1. The CDR3 nucleotides are TGTGCCTGGAGGATAGGACAGGGTTCTGGCTATGGCTACACCTTC. This codes for CAWRIGQGSGYGYTF.